This TCR beta chain was identified in a study of blood T cell repertoires in COVID-19. In the study's own analysis: Quantification of nucleated cells was approximated via reference gene primer amplification. Using immunoSEQ multiplex PCR, the repertoire was profiled, and TCRdb retains in-frame clones only, with some absent. The V and J calls and clone size are taken from that table; D and trimming were inferred from the DNA. The sample consists of some 290,000 clones, approximately 86% of them appearing once. Germline lookup yields CDR1 SGHRS and CDR2 YFSETQ. This CDR3 has 16 amino acids. The V gene lost 1 base and the J gene lost 1 base, with 14 bases spanning the gap. This clone appeared once.

The specimen sequenced was peripheral blood. J is TRBJ1-1 and V is TRBV5-1; D might be TRBD1 (6 bases). The clonotype originates from a woman between 45 and 65 years old who had recovered from COVID-19. The CDR3 region is CASSLRKGGANTEAFF. The CDR3 DNA reads as TGCGCCAGCAGCTTGCGGAAAGGGGGGGCGAACACTGAAGCTTTCTTT.